Sequencing of this T cell receptor beta chain was carried out in a study of cytotoxic CD8 clonotypes in ibrutinib-treated CLL. This clone has just one count. Antigen specificity is unknown. The assay was immunoSEQ multiplex PCR, and TCRdb's table has in-frame clones only and misses some. The table lists about 160,000 clones, roughly 90% of them singletons, with 3% in the top ten. Study observations and caveats: Clonality went higher at ibrutinib response and then dropped back toward baseline at progression. Few clonotypes were public, and these shrank or held steady under treatment. Sampling schedules were unmatched across sustained-remission and progressing patients. Baseline clonality, above age-matched healthy donor levels, tracked circulating CD8+ T-cell counts.

Germline V lookup: CDR1 SGHRS, CDR2 YFSETQ. V gave up 4 bases and J gave up 0 bases; unmatched junction bases: 2. The CDR3 has 17 amino acids. The material was PBMCs, obtained at disease progression, from a patient treated with ibrutinib. This TCR came from a human donor with chronic lymphocytic leukemia. The chain is built from TRBV5-1 and TRBJ2-1, with TRBD2 matching over 15 bases. For the CDR3, the DNA is TGCGCCAGCAGCAGGGGACTAGCGGGAGGCTCCTACAATGAGCAGTTCTTC. It yields the protein CASSRGLAGGSYNEQFF.